These T cell receptor beta chains were read from a single sample in a study of blood T cell repertoires in COVID-19. TCRdb's copy holds only in-frame clones and misses some; the assay was immunoSEQ multiplex PCR. The data hold 60,000 to 70,000 clones, with 80% to 85% observed a single time. The sample consisted of peripheral blood. These receptors originate from a human donor in a cohort sampled during active COVID-19. Each CDR3 is given with its conserved first and last residue. The D gene is left open where the match is weak. Part of the rows lack a size; the others show once, few, many or a class for expanded clones.

clone size	V gene	J gene	D gene	CDR3 DNA	CDR3 protein
NA	TRBV27	TRBJ2-1	NA	TGTGCCAGCAGGCCGACAGCCTACAATGAGCAGTTCTTC	CASRPTAYNEQFF
once	TRBV7-2	TRBJ2-5	NA	TGTGCCAGCAGCTTAGTGTGGGGGCTAGCGGTGGAGACCCAGTACTTC	CASSLVWGLAVETQYF
NA	TRBV11-2	TRBJ2-3	NA	TGTGCCAGCAGCTCATCCCCGGGACTCCAGCATACGCAGTATTTT	CASSSSPGLQHTQYF
once	TRBV5-1	TRBJ1-1	NA	TGCGCCAGCAGCTTGGGGTCAGGGACTGAAGCTTTCTTT	CASSLGSGTEAFF
NA	TRBV28	TRBJ2-1	TRBD2	TGTGCCAGCAGTTTGTCTAGCGGGGGGGCCTACAATGAGCAGTTCTTC	CASSLSSGGAYNEQFF
NA	TRBV4-1	TRBJ2-3	TRBD1	TGCGCCAGCAGCCAAGCTGGAACAGGGGGCGTCGATACGCAGTATTTT	CASSQAGTGGVDTQYF
NA	TRBV27	TRBJ1-6	TRBD1	TGTGCCAGCAGTTTGGACAGGGGTGTTTCACCCCTCCACTTT	CASSLDRGVSPLHF
NA	TRBV6-2/TRBV6-3	TRBJ1-1	NA	TGTGCCAGCAGCATGGGGGGGGAAGCTTTCTTT	CASSMGGEAFF
NA	TRBV6-2/TRBV6-3	TRBJ2-5	NA	TGTGCCAGCAGTTATGACAGGCAAGAGACCCAGTACTTC	CASSYDRQETQYF
NA	TRBV5-8	TRBJ2-3	NA	TGTGCCAGCAGCCCCCGACTCCTGCCCCGCACAGATACGCAGTATTTT	CASSPRLLPRTDTQYF
few	TRBV5-6	TRBJ1-6	TRBD1	TGTGCCAGCAGCTTGGGTCCAGGGGGCAGGAATTCACCCCTCCACTTT	CASSLGPGGRNSPLHF
once	TRBV6-5	TRBJ2-5	NA	TGTGCCAGCAGTCGGGCGGGGGAGACCCAGTACTTC	CASSRAGETQYF
NA	TRBV7-3	TRBJ2-2	NA	TGTGCCAGCAGCCCTCAACAGGTTACCGGGGAGCTGTTTTTT	CASSPQQVTGELFF
once	TRBV11-2	TRBJ1-5	NA	TGTGCCAGCAGCCCAGGGAGGGGTCAGCCCCAGCATTTT	CASSPGRGQPQHF
NA	TRBV6-1	TRBJ2-1	TRBD2	TGTGCCAGCAGTGAATACGGGACTAGCGTTTACAATGAGCAGTTCTTC	CASSEYGTSVYNEQFF
once	TRBV5-4	TRBJ2-7	TRBD2	TGTGCCAGCAGCCACCTCGGGGGGGCCTACGAGCAGTACTTC	CASSHLGGAYEQYF
NA	TRBV6-6	TRBJ1-5	TRBD1	TGTGCCAGCAGCCGTGACAGGGGTTCGGGCAATCAGCCCCAGCATTTT	CASSRDRGSGNQPQHF
NA	TRBV2	TRBJ2-7	NA	TGTGCCTGCAGGGGAGGGTCCTACGAGCAGTACTTC	CACRGGSYEQYF
NA	TRBV2	TRBJ2-7	NA	TGTGCCAAGACAGTACTCCCTAATTCCTACGAGCAGTACTTC	CAKTVLPNSYEQYF
NA	TRBV7-2	TRBJ2-5	TRBD2	TGTGCCAGCAGCTTATTGCGGGGGGGCCGGGAGACCCAGTACTTC	CASSLLRGGRETQYF
NA	TRBV18	TRBJ2-1	NA	TGTGCCAGCTCACCGAATAGTGCGTCCTACAATGAGCAGTTCTTC	CASSPNSASYNEQFF
once	TRBV5-4	TRBJ1-5	NA	TGTGCCAGCAGCTCCGCCGACAGTTTCAGAGATAGCAATCAGCCCCAGCATTTT	CASSSADSFRDSNQPQHF
NA	TRBV24-1	TRBJ1-5	NA	TGTGCCACCAGTTGGGGGGACAGCAATCAGCCCCAGCATTTT	CATSWGDSNQPQHF
NA	TRBV18	TRBJ2-5	NA	TGTGCCAGCTCTCAAGGGACAAAGGAGACCCAGTACTTC	CASSQGTKETQYF
NA	TRBV2	TRBJ2-7	TRBD1	TGTGCCAGCAGCCTAAGGACAGGGTCACTCTACGAGCAGTACTTC	CASSLRTGSLYEQYF
NA	TRBV5-1	TRBJ1-2	NA	TGCGCCAGCAGCGCCGAGGGCTATGGCTACACCTTC	CASSAEGYGYTF
NA	TRBV27	TRBJ2-2	TRBD1	TGTGCCAGCAGTTCACTAGACAGGGCAAACACCGGGGAGCTGTTTTTT	CASSSLDRANTGELFF
NA	TRBV24-1	TRBJ2-5	NA	TGTGCCACCAGTGGCGGGGATCACCAAGAGACCCAGTACTTC	CATSGGDHQETQYF
NA	TRBV3-1/TRBV3-2	TRBJ2-7	NA	TGTGCCAGCAGCCAAGAGTGGGCAGGCGATCCTAAGTACTTC	CASSQEWAGDPKYF
NA	TRBV6-1	TRBJ1-4	NA	TGTGCCAGCAGTGAAAGGGCAGGGAATGAAAAACTGTTTTTT	CASSERAGNEKLFF
NA	TRBV5-5	TRBJ2-2	NA	TGTGCCAGCAGCTTCCAGGGAGGGAACACCGGGGAGCTGTTTTTT	CASSFQGGNTGELFF
NA	TRBV7-2	TRBJ1-1	NA	TGTGCCAGCAGCTTCCAACCTACAGGGTTGAACACTGAAGCTTTCTTT	CASSFQPTGLNTEAFF
NA	TRBV6-5	TRBJ1-1	NA	TGTGCCATCTCCCGGGGCGGAGGGTTGAACACTGAAGCTTTCTTT	CAISRGGGLNTEAFF
NA	TRBV3-1/TRBV3-2	TRBJ1-1	NA	TGTGCCAGCAGCCAAAAAGGGGGAGTCGCTGAAGCTTTCTTT	CASSQKGGVAEAFF
NA	TRBV5-1	TRBJ1-4	TRBD1	TGCGCCAGCAGCTCGGGACAGGGACATGAAAAACTGTTTTTT	CASSSGQGHEKLFF
NA	TRBV4-1	TRBJ1-5	NA	TGCGCCAGCAGCCCTTGGTTCACGGGGATCGGCAATCAGCCCCAGCATTTT	CASSPWFTGIGNQPQHF
NA	TRBV7-7	TRBJ2-3	NA	TGTGCTAGCAGCACGCCCCCGGGGGGCCGTACTAGCACAGATACGCAGTATTTT	CASSTPPGGRTSTDTQYF
NA	TRBV27	TRBJ2-7	NA	TGTGCCAGCAGTATACAGATAACAAGCTACGAGCAGTACTTC	CASSIQITSYEQYF
NA	TRBV4-2	TRBJ1-1	NA	TGTGCCAGCAGCCCCGGGGGGACCCGCACTGAAGCTTTCTTT	CASSPGGTRTEAFF
NA	TRBV29-1	TRBJ1-4	NA	TGCAGCGTCCGTCGAGGCCAGGGAGGTGAAAAACTGTTTTTT	CSVRRGQGGEKLFF